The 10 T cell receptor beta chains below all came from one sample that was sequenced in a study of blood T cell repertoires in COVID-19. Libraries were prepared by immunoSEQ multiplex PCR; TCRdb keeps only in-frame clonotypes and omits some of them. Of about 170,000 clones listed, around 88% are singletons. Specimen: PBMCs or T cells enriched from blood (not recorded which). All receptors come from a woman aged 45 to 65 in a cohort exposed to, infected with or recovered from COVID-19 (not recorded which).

In DNA, the CDR3 is TGTGCCAGCAGCTCGTTCGACAGCATCGACTACGAGCAGTACTTC. It specifies CASSSFDSIDYEQYF. V gene TRBV7-9 combines with J gene TRBJ2-7; the D gene is possibly TRBD1 (5 bases). The V end lost 4 bases, the J end lost 3 bases, and 16 bases lay between the germline ends. Germline CDR1 and CDR2: SEHNR and FQNEAQ (reference sequence). The CDR3 length is 15 residues.

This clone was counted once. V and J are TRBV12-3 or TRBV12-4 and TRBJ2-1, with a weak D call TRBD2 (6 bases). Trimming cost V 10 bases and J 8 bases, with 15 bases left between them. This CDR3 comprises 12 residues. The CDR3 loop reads CATTEAGYEQFF. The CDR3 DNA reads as TGTGCCACCACTGAGGCGGGGTATGAGCAGTTCTTC.

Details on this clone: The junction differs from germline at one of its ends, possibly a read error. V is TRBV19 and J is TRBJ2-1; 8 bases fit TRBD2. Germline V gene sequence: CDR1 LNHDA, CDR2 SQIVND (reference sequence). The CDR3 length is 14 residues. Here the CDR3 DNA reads TGTGCCAGTAGCATAGCGGGGACCTACAATGAGCAGTTCTTC. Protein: CASSIAGTYNEQFF.

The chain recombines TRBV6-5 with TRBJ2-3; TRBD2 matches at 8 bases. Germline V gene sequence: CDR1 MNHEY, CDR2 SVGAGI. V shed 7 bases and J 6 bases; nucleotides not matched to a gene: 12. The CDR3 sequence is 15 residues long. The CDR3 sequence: CASTSAGGGSDTQYF. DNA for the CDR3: TGTGCCAGCACTTCGGCGGGCGGGGGGAGCGATACGCAGTATTTT.

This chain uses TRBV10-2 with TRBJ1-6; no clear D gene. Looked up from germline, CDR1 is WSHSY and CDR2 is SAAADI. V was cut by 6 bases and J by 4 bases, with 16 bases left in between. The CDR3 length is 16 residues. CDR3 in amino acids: CASRLLTQDYNSPLHF. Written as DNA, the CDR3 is TGCGCCAGCAGACTCCTAACGCAGGATTATAATTCACCCCTCCACTTT.

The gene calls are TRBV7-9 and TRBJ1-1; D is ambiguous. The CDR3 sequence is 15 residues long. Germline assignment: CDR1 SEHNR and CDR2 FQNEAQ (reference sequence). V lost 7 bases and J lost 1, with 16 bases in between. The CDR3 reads CASTPPDGENTEAFF. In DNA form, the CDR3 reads TGTGCCAGCACCCCCCCCGACGGGGAGAACACTGAAGCTTTCTTT.

The chain's CDR3 is CASSGTVNYGYTF. The DNA of the CDR3 is TGTGCCAGCAGTGGGACAGTTAACTATGGCTACACCTTC. The chain couples TRBV6-2 or TRBV6-3 to TRBJ1-2; 7 nucleotides agree with TRBD1. V was clipped by 5 bases and J by 1 base; unmatched bases: 1. CDR3 size: 13 residues. The germline V gene encodes CDR1 MNHEY and CDR2 SVGEGT.

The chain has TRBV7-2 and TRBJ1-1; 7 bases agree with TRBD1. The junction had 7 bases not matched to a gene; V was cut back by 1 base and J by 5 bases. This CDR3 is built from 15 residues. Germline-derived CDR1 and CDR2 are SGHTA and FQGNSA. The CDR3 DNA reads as TGTGCCAGCAGCTTAGGAGGGGGCGCGGGTACTGAAGCTTTCTTT. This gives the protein CASSLGGGAGTEAFF.

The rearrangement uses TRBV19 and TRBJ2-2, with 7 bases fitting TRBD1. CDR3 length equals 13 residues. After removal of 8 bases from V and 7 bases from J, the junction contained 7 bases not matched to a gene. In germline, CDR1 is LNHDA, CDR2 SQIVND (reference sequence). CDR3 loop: CASRNRGGGELFF. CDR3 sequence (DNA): TGTGCCAGTCGTAACAGGGGCGGCGGGGAGCTGTTTTTT.

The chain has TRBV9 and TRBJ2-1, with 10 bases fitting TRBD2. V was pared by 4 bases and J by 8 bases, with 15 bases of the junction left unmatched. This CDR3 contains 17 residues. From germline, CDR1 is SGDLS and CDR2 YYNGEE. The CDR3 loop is CASSFNLGLAGVDEQFF. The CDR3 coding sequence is TGTGCCAGCAGCTTCAATCTGGGGCTAGCGGGAGTTGATGAGCAGTTCTTC.